This TCR beta chain emerged from a study of blood T cell repertoires in COVID-19 (TCRdb year 2020). About the full investigation: Samples covering the acute and convalescent phases of COVID-19 were provided by collaborators in the United States, Italy and Spain. The material from the prospective study consisted of cDNA or gDNA derived from T cells, B-cell-depleted T cells, or PBMCs. Deeply sampled blood TCRbeta repertoires from subjects exposed to, actively infected with, or recovered from COVID-19 were included in the dataset. A freely available public database, intended as a resource for researchers studying the immune response to SARS-CoV-2, is where the repertoires were released. The samples were drawn from two sources: the first 160 participants of the ongoing ImmuneRACE study, and 1,200 or so subjects contributed by 6 global collaborators. The sample metadata nearly always contained a de-identified subject ID, COVID-19 status, age in years and sex. Where available, HLA class I and class II types were obtained from metadata supplied by the sample provider rather than from assay-based typing.

Whole blood was collected in K2EDTA tubes by collaborating institutions according to the institutions' own protocols. For TCRbeta analysis, collaborator samples were shipped as frozen whole blood, as isolated PBMCs, or as DNA extracted from either sample type. Regarding this clone: What this receptor recognizes is not known. Within one base of it there is no much larger clone, and no base qualities were kept.

The immunoSEQ Assay, a bias-controlled multiplex PCR, was used to amplify TCRbeta CDR3 regions from genomic DNA. As for the authors' bioinformatics: The number of nucleated cells in each sample was estimated by amplification of reference gene primers within the assay. Sequence reads were collapsed and filtered to measure the absolute abundance of every unique TCRbeta CDR3 rearrangement. For each sample, productive Simpson clonality was calculated as the square root of Simpson's diversity index across productive rearrangements. TCRdb retrieved this table from immuneACCESS and kept in-frame rearrangements only. Not all clones are present; in checked studies, unresolved V genes account for under half, and no reason is known for the remainder. That table supplies the V and J calls and clone size; D and trimming were determined from the DNA. This sample comprises about 190,000 clones, roughly four fifths of them detected only once. The ten largest clones take up approximately 14% of the sample.

What the study reported, not specific to this receptor: The quantity of clinical and demographic metadata differed by source and by participant and was supplied without curation.

Inclusive of the bounding cysteine and phenylalanine, the CDR3 is 14 residues long. Only the CDR3 portion is preserved as DNA: 42 bases, with reading frame beginning at the first base. CDR1 and CDR2, looked up from the germline V gene, are MGHRA and YSYEKL. V and J are trimmed by 8 bases and 4 bases, and the gene matches miss 5 bases of the junction. The sequenced material came from peripheral blood. The sequence was collected from a man aged 30 to 45 with active or convalescent COVID-19. Recombination joined TRBV4-1 with TRBJ2-6; the central 7 bases match TRBD1. The DNA sequence follows: TGCGCCAGCGGGGACAGTGCCGGGGCCAACGTCCTGACTTTC. It codes for CASGDSAGANVLTF.